The present T cell receptor (beta chain) was sequenced within a study of T cells in localized non-small cell lung cancer. This clone was seen more than once but under ten times. The CDR3 loop spans 15 amino acids. After removal of 4 bases from V and 4 bases from J, the junction contained 8 bases not matched to a gene. Germline CDR1 and CDR2: MGHRA and YSYEKL. Measured with immunoSEQ multiplex PCR; TCRdb has only the in-frame clones, and not every one. The table has 100,000 to 150,000 clones, about 89% seen once. Source: peripheral blood, taken before any cancer treatment. The sequence came from a female donor at least 60 years old with stage I lung adenocarcinoma. This chain connects TRBV4-1 to TRBJ1-2, with TRBD1 matching over 8 bases. CDR3 bases: TGCGCCAGCAGCCTGAAATGGACAGGGACCTATGGCTACACCTTC. Residues: CASSLKWTGTYGYTF.